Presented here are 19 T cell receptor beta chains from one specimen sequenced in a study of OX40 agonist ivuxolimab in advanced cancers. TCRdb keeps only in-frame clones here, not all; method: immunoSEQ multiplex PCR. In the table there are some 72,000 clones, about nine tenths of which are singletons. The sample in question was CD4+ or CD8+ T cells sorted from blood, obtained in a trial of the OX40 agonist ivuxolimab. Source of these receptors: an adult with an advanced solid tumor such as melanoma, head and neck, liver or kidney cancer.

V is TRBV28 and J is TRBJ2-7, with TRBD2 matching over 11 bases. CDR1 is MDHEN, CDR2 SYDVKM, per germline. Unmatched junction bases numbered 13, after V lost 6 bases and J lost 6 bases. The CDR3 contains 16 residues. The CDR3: CASRTSGSRSKPEQYF. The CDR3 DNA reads TGTGCCAGCAGAACTAGCGGGAGCCGTTCAAAACCCGAGCAGTACTTC.

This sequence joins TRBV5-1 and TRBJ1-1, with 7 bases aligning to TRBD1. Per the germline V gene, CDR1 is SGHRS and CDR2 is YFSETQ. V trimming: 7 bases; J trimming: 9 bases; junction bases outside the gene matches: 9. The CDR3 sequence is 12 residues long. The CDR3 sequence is CASGTGVSQAFF. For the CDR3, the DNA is TGCGCCAGCGGCACAGGGGTTTCCCAAGCTTTCTTT.

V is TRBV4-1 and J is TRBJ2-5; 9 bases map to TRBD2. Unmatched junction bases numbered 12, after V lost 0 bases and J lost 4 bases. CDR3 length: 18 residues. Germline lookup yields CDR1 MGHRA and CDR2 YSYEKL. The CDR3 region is CASSQDRVSGSWGETQYF. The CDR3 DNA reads TGCGCCAGCAGCCAAGATCGGGTTAGCGGGAGTTGGGGAGAGACCCAGTACTTC.

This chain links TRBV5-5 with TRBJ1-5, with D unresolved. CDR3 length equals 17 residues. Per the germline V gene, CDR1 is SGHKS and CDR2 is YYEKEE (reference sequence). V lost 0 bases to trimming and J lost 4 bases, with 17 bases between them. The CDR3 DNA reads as TGTGCCAGCAGCTTGGCCTTGGCAGACCCAGCAAATCAGCCCCAGCATTTT. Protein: CASSLALADPANQPQHF.

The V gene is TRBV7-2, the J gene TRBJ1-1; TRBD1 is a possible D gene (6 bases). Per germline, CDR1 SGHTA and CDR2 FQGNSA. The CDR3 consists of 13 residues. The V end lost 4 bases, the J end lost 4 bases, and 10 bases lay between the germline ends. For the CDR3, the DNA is TGTGCCAGCAGCTCTACAGGGTTCACTGAAGCTTTCTTT. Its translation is CASSSTGFTEAFF.

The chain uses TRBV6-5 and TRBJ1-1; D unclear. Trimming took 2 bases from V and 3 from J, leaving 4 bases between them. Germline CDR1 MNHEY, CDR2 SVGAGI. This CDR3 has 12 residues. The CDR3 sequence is CASSYPDTEAFF. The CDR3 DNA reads TGTGCCAGCAGTTACCCGGACACTGAAGCTTTCTTT.

CDR3 sequence (DNA): TGTGCCAGCAGCCCCTGGGGAGTAAACTACGAGCAGTACTTC. Translated: CASSPWGVNYEQYF. V usage is TRBV5-4 and J usage is TRBJ2-7, with D perhaps matching TRBD2 (5 bases). The CDR3 is 14 residues long. Germline CDR1 SGHNT, CDR2 YYREEE (reference sequence). Trimming pared 4 bases from V and 3 bases from J, leaving 14 bases between.

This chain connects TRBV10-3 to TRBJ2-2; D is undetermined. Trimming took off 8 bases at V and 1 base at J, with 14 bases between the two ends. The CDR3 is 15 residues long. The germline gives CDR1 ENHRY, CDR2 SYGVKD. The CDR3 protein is CAIAPPGQNTGELFF. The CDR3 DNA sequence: TGTGCCATCGCTCCCCCCGGGCAGAACACCGGGGAGCTGTTTTTT.

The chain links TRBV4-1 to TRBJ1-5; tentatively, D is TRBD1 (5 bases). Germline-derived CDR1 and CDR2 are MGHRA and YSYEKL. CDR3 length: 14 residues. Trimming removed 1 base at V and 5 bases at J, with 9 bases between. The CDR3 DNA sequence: TGCGCCAGCAGCCAAGGCTCAGGGTATCAGCCCCAGCATTTT. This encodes CASSQGSGYQPQHF.

The CDR3 protein is CASSQELFLAGRGRNEQFF. As DNA, the CDR3 is TGCGCCAGCAGCCAAGAGCTCTTCCTAGCGGGGCGAGGAAGGAATGAGCAGTTCTTC. The rearrangement joins TRBV4-1 to TRBJ2-1; 9 nucleotides line up with TRBD2. The CDR3 has 19 amino acids. Germline loops: CDR1 MGHRA, CDR2 YSYEKL. J gave up 7 bases and V 0 bases, and 16 bases lay outside the gene matches.

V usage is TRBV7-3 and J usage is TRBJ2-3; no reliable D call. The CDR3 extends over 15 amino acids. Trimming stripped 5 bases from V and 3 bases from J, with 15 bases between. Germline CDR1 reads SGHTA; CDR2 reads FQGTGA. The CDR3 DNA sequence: TGTGCCAGCAGCCCTAGTAGGTCCGTTACAGATACGCAGTATTTT. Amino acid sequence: CASSPSRSVTDTQYF. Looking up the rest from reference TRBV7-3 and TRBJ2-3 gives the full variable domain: GAGVSQTPSNKVTEKGKYVELRCDPISGHTALYWYRQSLGQGPEFLIYFQGTGAADDSGLPNDRFFAVRPEGSVSTLKIQRTERGDSAVYLCASSPSRSVTDTQYFGPGTRLTVL.

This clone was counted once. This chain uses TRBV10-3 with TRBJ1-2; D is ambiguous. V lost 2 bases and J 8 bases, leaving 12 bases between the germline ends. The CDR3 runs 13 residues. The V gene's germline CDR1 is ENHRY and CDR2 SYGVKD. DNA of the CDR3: TGTGCCATCAGTGAGGTTCCCACTTGGGGCTACACCTTC. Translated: CAISEVPTWGYTF.

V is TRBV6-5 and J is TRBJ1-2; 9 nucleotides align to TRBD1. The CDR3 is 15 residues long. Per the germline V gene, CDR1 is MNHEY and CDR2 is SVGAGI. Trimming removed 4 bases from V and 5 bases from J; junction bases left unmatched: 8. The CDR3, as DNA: TGTGCCAGCAGTTCGCCCGGGACAGGGTGGTATGGCTACACCTTC. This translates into CASSSPGTGWYGYTF.

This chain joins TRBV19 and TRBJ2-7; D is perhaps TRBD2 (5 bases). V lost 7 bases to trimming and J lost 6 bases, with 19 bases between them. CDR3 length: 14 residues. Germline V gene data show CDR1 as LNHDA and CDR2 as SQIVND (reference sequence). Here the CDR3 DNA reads TGTGCCAGTACCCCTAGCCGGCTGTCGGGCGAGCAGTACTTC. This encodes CASTPSRLSGEQYF.

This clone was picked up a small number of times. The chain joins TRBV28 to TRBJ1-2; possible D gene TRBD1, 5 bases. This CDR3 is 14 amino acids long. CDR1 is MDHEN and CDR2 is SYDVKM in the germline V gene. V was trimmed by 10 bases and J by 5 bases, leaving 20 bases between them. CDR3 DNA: TGTGCCACAGTGGGGCGGAATACTTGGTATGGCTACACCTTC. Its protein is CATVGRNTWYGYTF.

The CDR3 sequence: CASSFVAGPTDTQYF. CDR3 coding DNA: TGTGCCAGCAGTTTTGTTGCTGGGCCCACAGATACGCAGTATTTT. The chain has TRBV28 and TRBJ2-3; D is ambiguous. The germline gives CDR1 MDHEN, CDR2 SYDVKM. V shed 3 bases and J shed 2 bases, with 12 bases lying between them. The CDR3 has 15 residues.

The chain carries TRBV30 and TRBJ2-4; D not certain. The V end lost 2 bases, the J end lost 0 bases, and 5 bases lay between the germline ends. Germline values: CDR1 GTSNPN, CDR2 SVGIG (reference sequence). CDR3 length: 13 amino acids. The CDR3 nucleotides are TGTGCCTGGAGTCGGGTAGCCAAAAACATTCAGTACTTC. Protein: CAWSRVAKNIQYF. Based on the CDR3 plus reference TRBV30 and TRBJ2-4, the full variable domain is SQTIHQWPATLVQPVGSPLSLECTVEGTSNPNLYWYRQAAGRGLQLLFYSVGIGQISSEVPQNLSASRPQDRQFILSSKKLLLSDSGFYLCAWSRVAKNIQYFGAGTRLSVL.

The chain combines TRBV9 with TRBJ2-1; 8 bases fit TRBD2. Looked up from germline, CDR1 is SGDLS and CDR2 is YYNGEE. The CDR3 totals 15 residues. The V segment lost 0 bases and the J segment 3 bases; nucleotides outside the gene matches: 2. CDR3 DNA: TGTGCCAGCAGCGTAGTTGCGGGAGGCTACAATGAGCAGTTCTTC. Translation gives CASSVVAGGYNEQFF.

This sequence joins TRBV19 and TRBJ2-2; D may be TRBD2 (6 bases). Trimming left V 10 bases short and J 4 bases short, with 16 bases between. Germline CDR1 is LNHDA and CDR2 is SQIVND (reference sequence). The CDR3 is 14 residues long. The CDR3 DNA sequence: TGTGCCACCACCGCGACTAGGTCCACCGGGGAGCTGTTTTTT. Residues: CATTATRSTGELFF.